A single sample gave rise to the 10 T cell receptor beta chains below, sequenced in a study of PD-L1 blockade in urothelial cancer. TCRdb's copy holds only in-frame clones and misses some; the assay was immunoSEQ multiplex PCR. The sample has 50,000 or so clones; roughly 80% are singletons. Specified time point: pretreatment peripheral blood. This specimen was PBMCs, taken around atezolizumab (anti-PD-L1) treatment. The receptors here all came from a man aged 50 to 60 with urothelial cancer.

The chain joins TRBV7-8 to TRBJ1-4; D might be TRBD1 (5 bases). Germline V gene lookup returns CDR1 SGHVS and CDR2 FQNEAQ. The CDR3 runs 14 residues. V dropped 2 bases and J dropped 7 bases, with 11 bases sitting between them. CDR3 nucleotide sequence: TGTGCCAGCAGCTTACAGGGATCCGGTGAAAAACTGTTTTTT. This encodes CASSLQGSGEKLFF.

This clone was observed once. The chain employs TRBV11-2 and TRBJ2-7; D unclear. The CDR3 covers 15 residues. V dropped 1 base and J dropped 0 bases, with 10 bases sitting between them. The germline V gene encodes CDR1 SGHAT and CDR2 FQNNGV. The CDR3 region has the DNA TGTGCCAGCAGCTTAGCGGCTAGTAACTCCTACGAGCAGTACTTC. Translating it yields CASSLAASNSYEQYF.

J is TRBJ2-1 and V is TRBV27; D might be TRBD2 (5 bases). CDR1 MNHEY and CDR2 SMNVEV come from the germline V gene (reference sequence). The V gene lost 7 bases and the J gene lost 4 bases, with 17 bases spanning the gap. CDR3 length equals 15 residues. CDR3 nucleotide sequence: TGTGCCAGCACCCTGGGGTGGGAGTCTTACAATGAGCAGTTCTTC. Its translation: CASTLGWESYNEQFF.

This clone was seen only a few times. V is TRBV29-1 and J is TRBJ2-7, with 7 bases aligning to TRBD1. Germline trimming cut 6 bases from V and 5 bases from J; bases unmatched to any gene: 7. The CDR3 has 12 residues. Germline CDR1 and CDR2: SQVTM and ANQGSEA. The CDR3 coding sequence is TGCAGCGTCCAGGGGGTAGTTGACGAGCAGTACTTC. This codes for CSVQGVVDEQYF.

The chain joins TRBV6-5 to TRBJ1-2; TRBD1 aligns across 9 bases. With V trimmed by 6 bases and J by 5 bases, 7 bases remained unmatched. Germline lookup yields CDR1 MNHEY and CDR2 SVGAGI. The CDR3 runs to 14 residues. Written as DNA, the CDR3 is TGTGCCAGCAGCCCAGGACAGGGGAGGTATGGCTACACCTTC. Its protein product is CASSPGQGRYGYTF.

The CDR3, as DNA: TGTGCCAGCAGTTTATCGGAACTAGCTAAAGCTACGCAGTATTTT. Its translation is CASSLSELAKATQYF. This rearrangement joins TRBV27 to TRBJ2-3; possible D gene TRBD2, 6 bases. The length of the CDR3 is 15 residues. V lost 0 bases and J lost 8, with 15 bases in between. The V gene's germline CDR1 is MNHEY and CDR2 SMNVEV (reference sequence).

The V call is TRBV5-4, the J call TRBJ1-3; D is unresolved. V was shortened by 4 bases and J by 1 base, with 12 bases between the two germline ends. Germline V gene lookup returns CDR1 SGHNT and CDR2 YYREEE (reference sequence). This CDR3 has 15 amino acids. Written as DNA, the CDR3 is TGTGCCAGCAGCCCCGGAGCGGGATCTGGAAACACCATATATTTT. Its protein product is CASSPGAGSGNTIYF.

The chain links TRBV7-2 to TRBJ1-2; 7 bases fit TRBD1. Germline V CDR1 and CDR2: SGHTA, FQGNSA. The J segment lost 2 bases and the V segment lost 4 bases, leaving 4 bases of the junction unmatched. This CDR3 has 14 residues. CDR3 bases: TGTGCCAGCAGCTCACCGACAGGGAACTATGGCTACACCTTC. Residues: CASSSPTGNYGYTF.

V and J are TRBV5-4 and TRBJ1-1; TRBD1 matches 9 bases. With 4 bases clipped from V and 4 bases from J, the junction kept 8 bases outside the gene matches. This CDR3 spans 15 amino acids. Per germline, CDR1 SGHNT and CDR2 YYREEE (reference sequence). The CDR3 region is CASSRGTGFGTEAFF. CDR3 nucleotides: TGTGCCAGCAGCAGGGGGACAGGGTTTGGCACTGAAGCTTTCTTT.

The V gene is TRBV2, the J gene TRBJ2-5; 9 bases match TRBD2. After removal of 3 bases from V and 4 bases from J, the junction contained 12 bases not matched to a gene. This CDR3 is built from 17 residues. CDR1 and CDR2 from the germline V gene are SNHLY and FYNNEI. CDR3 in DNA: TGTGCCAGCAGTGATGTGTTAGCGGGGGCCGCCCGAGAGACCCAGTACTTC. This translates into CASSDVLAGAARETQYF.